A selection of T cell receptor beta chains follows, all from one sample in a study of blood T cell repertoires in COVID-19. Sequencing was performed with immunoSEQ multiplex PCR; in TCRdb, only in-frame clones are kept and a portion is missing. The sample consists of over 90,000 clones, 88% of them appearing once. The material sequenced was peripheral blood. The receptors derive from a human donor in a cohort sampled during active COVID-19. Each CDR3 is given with its conserved first and last residue. A D gene is named only where the DNA matches it firmly. Not all rows give a size; the values are once, few, many and, for expanded clones, a class.

-	TRBD1	TRBV19	TRBJ1-2	TGTGCCAGTAGTATAGTTGGCAGGGGGCGCCTAGCTAACTATGGCTACACCTTC	CASSIVGRGRLANYGYTF
-	TRBD1	TRBV27	TRBJ1-4	TGTGCCAGCAGTTTTGGGACAGGGGATATTGAAAAACTGTTTTTT	CASSFGTGDIEKLFF
once	TRBD1	TRBV6-2/TRBV6-3	TRBJ2-7	TGTGCCAGCAGTTTTACGACCGCACAGGGGGTCCTTTCCTACGAGCAGTACTTC	CASSFTTAQGVLSYEQYF
once	-	TRBV3-1/TRBV3-2	TRBJ2-1	TGTGCCAGCAGCCCGAGAGAGCAGTTCTTC	CASSPREQFF
-	TRBD2	TRBV4-2	TRBJ2-1	TGTGCCAGCAGCCAAAGCGGGGGGGCGGGTGAGCAGTTCTTC	CASSQSGGAGEQFF
once	-	TRBV2	TRBJ1-5	TGTGCCAGCAGTCAACAGGGCCATAGCAATCAGCCCCAGCATTTT	CASSQQGHSNQPQHF
-	-	TRBV7-2	TRBJ2-3	TGTGCCAGCAGCCCTCCCCTTAGCGGTACTAGCACAGATACGCAGTATTTT	CASSPPLSGTSTDTQYF
-	-	TRBV4-1	TRBJ2-7	TGCGCCAGCAGCCAAGTTCCCCTCTACGAGCAGTACTTC	CASSQVPLYEQYF
-	TRBD2	TRBV6-1	TRBJ2-7	TGTGCCAGCAGTGCCCGGTTTGGGACTAGCGGGGAAGCGGAGCAGTACTTC	CASSARFGTSGEAEQYF
-	TRBD1	TRBV2	TRBJ2-5	TGTGCCAGCAGCGTAGACAGGGGTCGAGAGACCCAGTACTTC	CASSVDRGRETQYF
-	TRBD2	TRBV11-3	TRBJ2-3	TGTGCCAGCAGCTTAAATGGCGGGGGGGGCACAGATACGCAGTATTTT	CASSLNGGGGTDTQYF
once	TRBD1	TRBV11-1	TRBJ1-1	TGTGCCAGCAGCTTAGCCGGGACAGGCAACACTGAAGCTTTCTTT	CASSLAGTGNTEAFF
-	-	TRBV19	TRBJ2-2	TGTGCCAGTACGAGGAGGCAACCGAACACCGGGGAGCTGTTTTTT	CASTRRQPNTGELFF
-	TRBD2	TRBV13	TRBJ2-3	TGTGCCAGCAGCTTAGTTGCTAGCGGGAGCGCTATGGATACGCAGTATTTT	CASSLVASGSAMDTQYF
-	-	TRBV27	TRBJ2-5	TGTGCCAGCAGTTTATCACGCGGGAAAGAGACCCAGTACTTC	CASSLSRGKETQYF
-	-	TRBV19	TRBJ2-1	TGTGCCAGTAGTATAGGGGCAGGCGATGAGCAGTTCTTC	CASSIGAGDEQFF
-	TRBD2	TRBV29-1	TRBJ2-1	TGCAGCGGCGGAACTAGCGGGGTGTACAATGAGCAGTTCTTC	CSGGTSGVYNEQFF
-	TRBD1	TRBV6-5	TRBJ1-1	TGTGCCAGCAGGGACAGGGGGCGGGTGAACACTGAAGCTTTCTTT	CASRDRGRVNTEAFF
-	-	TRBV2	TRBJ2-3	TGTGCCAGCAGGCCGGGACAAAGCACAGATACGCAGTATTTT	CASRPGQSTDTQYF
-	-	TRBV6-2/TRBV6-3	TRBJ2-4	TGTGCCAGCAGTTACTCGCGGGAAACAGCCAAAAACATTCAGTACTTC	CASSYSRETAKNIQYF
-	TRBD2	TRBV6-2/TRBV6-3	TRBJ2-1	TGTGCCAGCAGCCCTCTAGCGGGAGCCCCCTATGAGCAGTTCTTC	CASSPLAGAPYEQFF
once	TRBD2	TRBV5-4	TRBJ2-5	TGTGCCAGCAGCTCAACACCGGGACTACAAGAGACCCAGTACTTC	CASSSTPGLQETQYF
-	TRBD2	TRBV4-2	TRBJ2-2	TGTGCCAGCAGCCAAGAGGGGCTAGCGGGAGGGGCCGGGGAGCTGTTTTTT	CASSQEGLAGGAGELFF
-	-	TRBV6-1	TRBJ2-7	TGTGCCAGCAGTGAAGTGAGGTATCCCTCCTACGAGCAGTACTTC	CASSEVRYPSYEQYF
medium-sized	TRBD1	TRBV4-1	TRBJ2-7	TGCGCCAGCAGCCAAGGGACAGGACCCTACGAGCAGTACTTC	CASSQGTGPYEQYF
-	-	TRBV5-5	TRBJ1-1	TGTGCCAGCAGCCCCTTGTGGAACACTGAAGCTTTCTTT	CASSPLWNTEAFF
once	TRBD1	TRBV9	TRBJ2-1	TGTGCCAGCAGCCCGAAGTTGCAGGGGGCTTACAATGAGCAGTTCTTC	CASSPKLQGAYNEQFF
-	TRBD1	TRBV18	TRBJ1-3	TGTGCCAGCTCACCAACGACAGGGTCGGGAAACACCATATATTTT	CASSPTTGSGNTIYF
-	TRBD1	TRBV5-6	TRBJ1-2	TGTGCCAGCAGGTGGGGGACAGGGCCCTACTATGGCTACACCTTC	CASRWGTGPYYGYTF
-	TRBD1	TRBV7-2	TRBJ2-5	TGTGCCAGCAGCTTAGCCGGGACAGGGCCACAAGAGACCCAGTACTTC	CASSLAGTGPQETQYF
-	-	TRBV7-2	TRBJ1-5	TGTGCCAGCAGCTTACAGGGAGGGGGAAATCAGCCCCAGCATTTT	CASSLQGGGNQPQHF
-	-	TRBV27	TRBJ2-5	TGTGCCAGCAGTTTTGGGCTATTGCAAGGGACCCAGTACTTC	CASSFGLLQGTQYF
once	-	TRBV5-1	TRBJ2-6	TGCGCCAGCAGCTTAGACAGATCTGGGGCCAACGTCCTGACTTTC	CASSLDRSGANVLTF
-	-	TRBV30	TRBJ2-3	TGTGCCTGGAGTGTTAGCCCCATTACCTCAGATACGCAGTATTTT	CAWSVSPITSDTQYF
-	-	TRBV10-2	TRBJ1-4	TGCGCCAGCAGTGAGATGGCCGGGGAGAAAGAAAAACTGTTTTTT	CASSEMAGEKEKLFF
-	-	TRBV3-1/TRBV3-2	TRBJ2-1	TGTGCCAGCAGCCAAGATCGGGGTCTAGGGGGAAATGAGCAGTTCTTC	CASSQDRGLGGNEQFF